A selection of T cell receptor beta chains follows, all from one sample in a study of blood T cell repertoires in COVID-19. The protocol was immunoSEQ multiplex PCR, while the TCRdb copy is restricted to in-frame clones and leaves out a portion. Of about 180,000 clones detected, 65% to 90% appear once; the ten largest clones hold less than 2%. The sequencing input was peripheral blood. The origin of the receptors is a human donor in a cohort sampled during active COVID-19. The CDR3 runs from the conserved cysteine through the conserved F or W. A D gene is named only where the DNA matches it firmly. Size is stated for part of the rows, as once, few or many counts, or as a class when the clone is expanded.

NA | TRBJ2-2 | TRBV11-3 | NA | TGTGCCAGCAGCCCCAGGGCCACCGGGGAGCTGTTTTTT | CASSPRATGELFF
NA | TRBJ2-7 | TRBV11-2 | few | TGTGCCAGCAGCTCCCTGGGCAACTTATACGAGCAGTACTTC | CASSSLGNLYEQYF
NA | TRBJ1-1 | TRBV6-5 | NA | TGTGCCAGCAGTTTGGTAGGGGGTGAAGCTTTCTTT | CASSLVGGEAFF
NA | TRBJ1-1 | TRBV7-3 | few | TGTGCCAGCAGCCAAGGGGGTCTCGCTGAAGCTTTCTTT | CASSQGGLAEAFF
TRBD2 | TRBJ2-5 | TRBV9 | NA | TGTGCCAGCAGCGCCCCGGGACTAGCGGGGGGGATGGAGACCCAGTACTTC | CASSAPGLAGGMETQYF
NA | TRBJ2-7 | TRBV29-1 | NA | TGCAGCGTTGAACGAGAAGGGAGCTACGAGCAGTACTTC | CSVEREGSYEQYF
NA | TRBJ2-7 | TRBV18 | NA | TGTGCCAGCTCACCACCGGCAGGTTACGAGCAGTACTTC | CASSPPAGYEQYF
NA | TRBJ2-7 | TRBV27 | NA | TGTGCCAGCAGTTTATCGATCAGATACGAGCAGTACTTC | CASSLSIRYEQYF
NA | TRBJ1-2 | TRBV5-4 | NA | TGTGCCAGCAGCGGACTGGTTGGTGGCTACACCTTC | CASSGLVGGYTF
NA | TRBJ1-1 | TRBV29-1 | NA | TGCAGCGTCGCGCGGGTAGAGGGCACTGAAGCTTTCTTT | CSVARVEGTEAFF
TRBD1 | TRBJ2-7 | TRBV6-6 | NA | TGTGCCAGCAGTGACCCGGGACAGGCGATTCGAGAGCAGTACTTC | CASSDPGQAIREQYF
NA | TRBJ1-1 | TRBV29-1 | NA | TGCAGCGTTCGCCCGATCCTAGTGAACACTGAAGCTTTCTTT | CSVRPILVNTEAFF
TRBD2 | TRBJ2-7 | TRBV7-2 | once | TGTGCCAGCAGCTTAACCACTAGCGGGTATGAGCAGTACTTC | CASSLTTSGYEQYF
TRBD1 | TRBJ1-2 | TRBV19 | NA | TGTGCCAGTAAAAGCGCAGGGGGATCGGACTATGGCTACACCTTC | CASKSAGGSDYGYTF
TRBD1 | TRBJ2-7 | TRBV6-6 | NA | TGTGCCAGCACTCCGGGACAGGGCCTCTACGAGCAGTACTTC | CASTPGQGLYEQYF
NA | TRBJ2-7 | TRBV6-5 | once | TGTGCCAGCAGTTACGCGGCCGAGACCTACGAGCAGTACTTC | CASSYAAETYEQYF
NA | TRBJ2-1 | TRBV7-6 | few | TGTGCCAGCAGCCGAGGGACTTCCAATGAGCAGTTCTTC | CASSRGTSNEQFF
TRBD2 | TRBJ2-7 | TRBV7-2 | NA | TGTGCCAGCAGCTGGGGGACTAGCGGCTACGAGCAGTACTTC | CASSWGTSGYEQYF
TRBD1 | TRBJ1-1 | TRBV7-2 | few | TGTGCCAGCAGCGCCGACAGGGCGTACACTGAAGCTTTCTTT | CASSADRAYTEAFF
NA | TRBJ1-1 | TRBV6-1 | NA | TGTGCCAGCCGTGAACAGGCACGGAACACTGAAGCTTTCTTT | CASREQARNTEAFF
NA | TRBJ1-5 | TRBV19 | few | TGTGCCAGTAGTATGGCGGGGGGCAATCAGCCCCAGCATTTT | CASSMAGGNQPQHF
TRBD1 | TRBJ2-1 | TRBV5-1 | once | TGCGCCAGCAGCAGCCGGGACAGAGAATACAATGAGCAGTTCTTC | CASSSRDREYNEQFF
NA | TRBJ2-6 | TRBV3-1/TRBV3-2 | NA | TGTGCCAGCAGCCAAGGCAGGGCCGGGGCCAACGTCCTGACTTTC | CASSQGRAGANVLTF
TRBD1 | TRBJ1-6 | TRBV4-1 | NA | TGCGCCAGCAGCTCGGGACAGGGGAATTCACCCCTCCACTTT | CASSSGQGNSPLHF
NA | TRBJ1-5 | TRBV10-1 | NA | TGCGCCACCAGCGCGAGGAGTCAGCCCCAGCATTTT | CATSARSQPQHF
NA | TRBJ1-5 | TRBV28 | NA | TGTGCCAGCAGAACAGGGCTAGGTCAGCCCCAGCATTTT | CASRTGLGQPQHF
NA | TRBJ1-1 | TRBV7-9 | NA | TGTGCCAGCAGCTTAAATGCGCGCGGGAACACTGAAGCTTTCTTT | CASSLNARGNTEAFF
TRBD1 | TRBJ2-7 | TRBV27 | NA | TGTGCCAGCACGAGACAGGGGGCGGAGGAGCAGTACTTC | CASTRQGAEEQYF
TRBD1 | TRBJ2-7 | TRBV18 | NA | TGTGCCAGCTCACCCTCCGGGACAGGGTTGTACGAGCAGTACTTC | CASSPSGTGLYEQYF
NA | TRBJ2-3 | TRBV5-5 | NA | TGTGCCAGCAGCTCTGAATGGGGGCAAGATACGCAGTATTTT | CASSSEWGQDTQYF
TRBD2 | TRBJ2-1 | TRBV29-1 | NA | TGCAGCGTGACTAGCGGGAGTAATGAGCAGTTCTTC | CSVTSGSNEQFF
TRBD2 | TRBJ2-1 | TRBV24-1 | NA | TGTGCCACCAGTGATTCTACTAGCGGGGGCCTTCTAGGAGAGCAGTTCTTC | CATSDSTSGGLLGEQFF
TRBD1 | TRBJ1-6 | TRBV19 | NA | TGTGCCAGTAGTGGATCGACAGGGGGTCCTTATAATTCACCCCTCCACTTT | CASSGSTGGPYNSPLHF
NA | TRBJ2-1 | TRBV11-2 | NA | TGTGCCAGCAGCTTAATACCCAAAGGGAGTGAGCAGTTCTTC | CASSLIPKGSEQFF
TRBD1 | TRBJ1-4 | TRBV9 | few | TGTGCCAGCAGCCCGGGGACAGTAGGTAATGAAAAACTGTTTTTT | CASSPGTVGNEKLFF
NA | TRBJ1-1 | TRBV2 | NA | TGTGCCAGCAGCCGAAAGAGTTCAATTGAAGCTTTCTTT | CASSRKSSIEAFF
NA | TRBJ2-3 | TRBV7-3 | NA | TGTGCCAGCAGCTTTCCTGGGACGGGACTCCACTTTAGCACAGATACGCAGTATTTT | CASSFPGTGLHFSTDTQYF
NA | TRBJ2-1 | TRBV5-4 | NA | TGTGCCAGCAGTAGTGTTACCTACAATGAGCAGTTCTTC | CASSSVTYNEQFF
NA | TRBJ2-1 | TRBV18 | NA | TGTGCCAGCTCACCACGCCAGGGACTGGCCGACAATGAGCAGTTCTTC | CASSPRQGLADNEQFF
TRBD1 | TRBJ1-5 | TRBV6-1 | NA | TGTGCCAGCAGTGCCGGACAGGGGGCCTCCAATCAGCCCCAGCATTTT | CASSAGQGASNQPQHF
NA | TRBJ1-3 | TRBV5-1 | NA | TGCGCCAGCAGAGACGGGGTTTATGGAAACACCATATATTTT | CASRDGVYGNTIYF
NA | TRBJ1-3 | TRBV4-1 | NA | TGCGCCAGCAGCCAAGTCACGAGGAGCTCTGGAAACACCATATATTTT | CASSQVTRSSGNTIYF
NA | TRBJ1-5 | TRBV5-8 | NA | TGTGCCAGCAGCTTGGCAGGGCAAAATCAGCCCCAGCATTTT | CASSLAGQNQPQHF
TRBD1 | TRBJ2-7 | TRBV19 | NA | TGTGCCAGTAAGATTCCCGGACAGGGTGCCGAGCAGTACTTC | CASKIPGQGAEQYF
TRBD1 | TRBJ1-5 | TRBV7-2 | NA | TGTGCCAGCAGCTACACCTACGGGACAGGGGGTATTGCCAATCAGCCCCAGCATTTT | CASSYTYGTGGIANQPQHF
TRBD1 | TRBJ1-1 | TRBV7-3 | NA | TGTGCCAGCAGCTTAACCCCGGGACAGGGCGCTGAAGCTTTCTTT | CASSLTPGQGAEAFF
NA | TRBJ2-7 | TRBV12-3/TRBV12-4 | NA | TGTGCCAGCAGTTTGGCGGGGTCCGAGCAGTACTTC | CASSLAGSEQYF
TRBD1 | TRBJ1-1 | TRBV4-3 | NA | TGCGCCAGCAGCCGTGACTGGACAGGGGGCTACGGAGCTTTCTTT | CASSRDWTGGYGAFF
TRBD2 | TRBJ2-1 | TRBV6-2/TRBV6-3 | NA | TGTGCCAGCAGTTACGTGTCGGGGGGGTACAATGAGCAGTTCTTC | CASSYVSGGYNEQFF
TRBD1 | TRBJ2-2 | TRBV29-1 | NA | TGCAGCGCTCGGACAGGGGGCCCCGGGGAGCTGTTTTTT | CSARTGGPGELFF
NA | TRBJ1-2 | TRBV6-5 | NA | TGTGCCAGCAGAGCAGGGGTGGCGAAGGGCTACACCTTC | CASRAGVAKGYTF
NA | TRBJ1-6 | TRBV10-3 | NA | TGTGCCATCAGGGAGGCGGGGGGCAATTCACCCCTCCACTTT | CAIREAGGNSPLHF
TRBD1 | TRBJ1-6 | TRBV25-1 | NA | TGTGCCAGCTCAGTTGCCGGGACAGAAAATTCACCCCTCCACTTT | CASSVAGTENSPLHF
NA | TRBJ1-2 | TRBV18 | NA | TGTGCCAGCTCACCACCGTCAACTAACTATGGCTACACCTTC | CASSPPSTNYGYTF